This T cell receptor beta chain originates from a study of blood T cell repertoires in COVID-19. The overall study: Whether acute or convalescent, the COVID-19 samples came from the United States, Italy and Spain. T cells, B-cell-depleted T cells, or PBMCs provided the cDNA or gDNA that served as material.

In the original processing: From reference gene primer amplification, estimates of nucleated cell counts were derived. Measured with immunoSEQ multiplex PCR; TCRdb has only the in-frame clones, and not every one. D and trimming were read from the DNA, whereas the V and J calls and clone size are those reported in that table. The sample yields approximately 350,000 clones, approximately 88% seen once. This CDR3 has 15 residues. CDR1 is KGHDR, CDR2 SFDVKD, per germline. V trimming: 3 bases; J trimming: 7 bases; junction bases outside the gene matches: 6. The chain combines TRBV24-1 with TRBJ2-2, with 8 bases fitting TRBD1. Sample: peripheral blood. This receptor was obtained from a man between 35 and 55 years old with acute or convalescent COVID-19. The CDR3, as DNA: TGTGCCACCAGTGATGCAGGGGGCGTCAGCGGGGAGCTGTTTTTT. This gives the protein CATSDAGGVSGELFF.